These T cell receptor beta chains were read from a single sample in a study of T cell changes during pregnancy in multiple sclerosis. Clones were sequenced by immunoSEQ multiplex PCR, and TCRdb holds only the in-frame ones, with some missing. This sample has tens of thousands of clones, with around 94% found just once. Sequences were derived from peripheral blood, sampled in the third trimester of pregnancy. These receptors came from a female donor with multiple sclerosis, enrolled in a pregnancy study. Each CDR3 is given with its conserved first and last residue. Fields, in order: clone size, D gene, V gene, J gene, CDR3 protein, CDR3 DNA. A D gene is named only where the DNA matches it firmly. Clone size, where shown, is once, few, many, or a class for clones that have expanded.

>.|.|TRBV6-5|TRBJ2-5
CASSYSGGKETQYF
TGTGCCAGCAGTTACTCGGGCGGGAAAGAGACCCAGTACTTC
>once|TRBD1|TRBV5-1|TRBJ2-7
CASSLDRGEQYF
TGCGCCAGCAGCCTGGACAGGGGAGAGCAGTACTTC
>.|.|TRBV5-8|TRBJ1-1
CASSFPHDGMNTEAFF
TGTGCCAGCAGCTTTCCCCACGACGGGATGAACACTGAAGCTTTCTTT
>.|.|TRBV29-1|TRBJ2-3
CSVVAGTSTDTQYF
TGCAGCGTTGTCGCAGGGACAAGCACAGATACGCAGTATTTT
>once|.|TRBV6-1|TRBJ2-3
CASCWAETDTQYF
TGTGCCAGCTGCTGGGCTGAGACGGATACGCAGTATTTT
>.|TRBD2|TRBV6-6|TRBJ2-2
CASSYGLAVTGELFF
TGTGCCAGCAGTTACGGGCTAGCGGTCACCGGGGAGCTGTTTTTT
>.|.|TRBV25-1|TRBJ1-4
CASSEFGRLGEKLFF
TGTGCCAGCAGTGAATTTGGCAGACTTGGGGAAAAACTGTTTTTT
>.|TRBD2|TRBV19|TRBJ2-2
CASSRKLPGLASTGELFF
TGTGCCAGTAGTAGGAAGTTACCGGGACTAGCGTCCACCGGGGAGCTGTTTTTT
>.|TRBD2|TRBV10-1|TRBJ2-1
CASSNQTRSLGGSYNEQFF
TGCGCCAGCAGTAACCAGACGAGGAGCCTGGGGGGGAGCTACAATGAGCAGTTCTTC
>.|TRBD2|TRBV7-2|TRBJ2-3
CASSPAGGRGADTQYF
TGTGCCAGCAGCCCAGCGGGCGGGAGGGGAGCAGATACGCAGTATTTT
>.|TRBD2|TRBV5-8|TRBJ2-1
CASSHGGLAGWGSYNEQFF
TGTGCCAGCAGCCATGGGGGACTAGCGGGGTGGGGCTCCTACAATGAGCAGTTCTTC
>.|.|TRBV9|TRBJ2-3
CASTRTDGGDTQYF
TGTGCCAGCACCAGAACGGACGGAGGAGATACGCAGTATTTT
>once|.|TRBV30|TRBJ1-4
CAWRMGGTNEKLFF
TGTGCCTGGAGAATGGGGGGAACTAATGAAAAACTGTTTTTT
>once|TRBD1|TRBV9|TRBJ1-2
CASSVVVEAGGGYTF
TGTGCCAGCAGCGTAGTGGTTGAGGCAGGGGGAGGCTACACCTTC
>.|TRBD2|TRBV7-2|TRBJ2-3
CASSLAGGADTQYF
TGTGCCAGCAGCTTAGCGGGAGGGGCGGATACGCAGTATTTT
>.|.|TRBV7-6|TRBJ2-3
CASSLARTDTQYF
TGTGCCAGCAGCTTAGCGCGAACAGATACGCAGTATTTT
>.|TRBD2|TRBV5-5|TRBJ2-7
CASSLGAGGPYEQYF
TGTGCCAGCAGCTTGGGAGCGGGAGGGCCCTACGAGCAGTACTTC
>.|TRBD1|TRBV7-9|TRBJ1-1
CASSLGLGDRGNTEAFF
TGTGCCAGCAGCTTAGGGTTAGGGGACAGGGGGAACACTGAAGCTTTCTTT
>.|.|TRBV6-4|TRBJ1-5
CARRGTQPQHF
TGTGCCAGAAGAGGAACCCAGCCCCAGCATTTT
>.|.|TRBV6-1|TRBJ1-5
CATTTGYSNQPQHF
TGTGCCACCACAACAGGCTATAGCAATCAGCCCCAGCATTTT
>.|TRBD2|TRBV5-8|TRBJ2-3
CASSPGTSGSGTDTQYF
TGTGCCAGCAGCCCTGGGACTAGCGGGAGTGGCACAGATACGCAGTATTTT
>once|.|TRBV13|TRBJ2-3
CASSYRGKIDTQYF
TGTGCCAGCAGCTACCGGGGTAAAATAGATACGCAGTATTTT
>.|.|TRBV7-9|TRBJ2-7
CASSPRDPTVQSYEQYF
TGTGCCAGCAGCCCACGCGACCCGACAGTGCAGTCCTACGAGCAGTACTTC
>.|TRBD1|TRBV14|TRBJ1-1
CASSQFFRGKISEAFF
TGTGCCAGCAGCCAATTTTTCAGGGGGAAGATCTCTGAAGCTTTCTTT
>.|TRBD1|TRBV15|TRBJ1-2
CATSRVGEYRGNYGYTF
TGTGCCACCAGCAGAGTGGGGGAGTACAGGGGCAACTATGGCTACACCTTC
>.|.|TRBV7-9|TRBJ2-1
CASSADYKGLYEQFF
TGTGCCAGCAGCGCGGACTATAAGGGTCTATATGAGCAGTTCTTC
>.|.|TRBV7-2|TRBJ2-2
CASSYPRDSTGELFF
TGTGCCAGCAGCTACCCCAGGGATTCCACCGGGGAGCTGTTTTTT
>.|TRBD2|TRBV6-1|TRBJ2-3
CASSERASGRVNRGTDTQYF
TGTGCCAGCAGTGAACGGGCTAGCGGGAGGGTCAATCGTGGTACAGATACGCAGTATTTT
>.|.|TRBV28|TRBJ1-4
CASSSLSANEKLFF
TGTGCCAGCAGTTCCTTGTCGGCTAATGAAAAACTGTTTTTT
>once|TRBD2|TRBV30|TRBJ2-3
CAWRVSGSTDTQYF
TGTGCCTGGAGGGTTAGCGGGAGTACAGATACGCAGTATTTT
>.|.|TRBV6-5|TRBJ1-1
CASSPPDLNTEAFF
TGTGCCAGCAGCCCTCCGGACTTGAACACTGAAGCTTTCTTT
>.|.|TRBV19|TRBJ2-2
CASSRQVNTGELFF
TGTGCCAGTAGTAGGCAGGTAAACACCGGGGAGCTGTTTTTT
>.|TRBD1|TRBV4-1|TRBJ1-5
CASSQGTGMDQPQHF
TGCGCCAGCAGCCAAGGGACAGGGATGGATCAGCCCCAGCATTTT
>.|.|TRBV15|TRBJ2-2
CATSRPTSGAGELFF
TGTGCCACCAGCAGACCTACTTCAGGGGCCGGGGAGCTGTTTTTT
>.|TRBD1|TRBV2|TRBJ2-7
CAWSSGQGLYEQYF
TGTGCCTGGAGTTCGGGACAGGGCTTATACGAGCAGTACTTC
>.|.|TRBV27|TRBJ2-7
CASSLGQTPYEQYF
TGTGCCAGCAGTTTAGGCCAAACCCCCTACGAGCAGTACTTC
>once|TRBD2|TRBV7-9|TRBJ2-2
CASSFLAGAGTGELFF
TGTGCCAGCAGTTTTCTAGCGGGAGCGGGAACCGGGGAGCTGTTTTTT
>.|.|TRBV6-5|TRBJ2-4
CASSNRQLNIQYF
TGTGCCAGCAGTAACCGACAGTTAAACATTCAGTACTTC
>.|TRBD2|TRBV2|TRBJ2-2
CASRGLAENTGELFF
TGTGCCAGCAGGGGACTAGCGGAAAACACCGGGGAGCTGTTTTTT
>.|.|TRBV11-2|TRBJ2-7
CASSLDGNDYEQYF
TGTGCCAGCAGCTTAGACGGGAACGACTACGAGCAGTACTTC
>.|.|TRBV6-1|TRBJ2-7
CASSIRGGLSYEQYF
TGTGCCAGCAGTATACGTGGGGGCCTCTCCTACGAGCAGTACTTC
>.|.|TRBV5-8|TRBJ2-2
CASSGSLASESTGELFF
TGTGCCAGCAGCGGATCTCTAGCTTCGGAGAGCACCGGGGAGCTGTTTTTT
>.|.|TRBV27|TRBJ2-3
CASSLGLSTDTQYF
TGTGCCAGCAGTTTGGGACTCAGCACAGATACGCAGTATTTT
>.|TRBD1|TRBV5-1|TRBJ2-3
CASGPGTGGTDTQYF
TGCGCCAGCGGGCCCGGGACAGGGGGGACAGATACGCAGTATTTT
>.|.|TRBV6-1|TRBJ2-1
CASNTDRFWYNEQFF
TGTGCCAGCAACACCGACAGGTTTTGGTACAATGAGCAGTTCTTC
>once|.|TRBV4-3|TRBJ2-2
CASSSEGATGELFF
TGCGCCAGCAGTTCTGAGGGTGCCACCGGGGAGCTGTTTTTT
>.|TRBD2|TRBV7-6|TRBJ2-3
CASSSGGAGVAAFTDTQYF
TGTGCCAGCAGCTCCGGGGGGGCCGGGGTAGCGGCCTTCACAGATACGCAGTATTTT
>.|TRBD1|TRBV7-3|TRBJ2-3
CASSSGQGADTQYF
TGTGCCAGCAGCTCGGGACAGGGGGCAGATACGCAGTATTTT